This entry describes one T cell receptor beta chain. This clonotype was picked up many times. Its binding antigen is unknown. Nothing much larger sits one base from this clone, and base qualities are not available. This sample was included in a study of human T cells and chemical hapten exposure (dated by TCRdb to about 2021). Notes on the research overall: Libraries were combined into a pool for sequencing, and differences in TCR yield between samples came mainly from small differences in library volumes within the pool. The study tracked peripheral blood TCR repertoire changes in vivo during primary and secondary sensitization to the hapten diphenylcyclopropenone (DPC) in alopecia patients. For every blood RNA sample, sequencing covered both the TCR alpha and TCR beta chains.

The protocol used for the library was 5' RACE. Sequencing took place on an Illumina MiSeq. Library preparation attached unique molecular identifiers to individual cDNA molecules for quantitative, reproducible TCR counting. Concerning the study's data processing: Samples had a median of roughly 99,000 TCRs, with a range from roughly 23,224 to 700,000. The Decombinator software suite was used to annotate V, J and CDR3 in the TCR reads. To make PS versus PT1 abundance plots, every sample was subsampled to the same number of TCRs (28,000). TCRs were defined as expanded if absent before sensitization and observed at least eight times at the 2-week time point. TCRdb trimmed public reads at Q25 via fastp, called clones via MiXCR and kept in-frame beta chains. Entries that share a CDR3 protein sequence are merged under the most common genes and DNA. The V and J calls follow TCRdb's processing rather than the paper's. This sample lists about 140,000 distinct CDR3 sequences; 4.1% were detected once. The ten largest account for roughly 1.4% of the sample.

Total RNA was extracted from unfractionated whole blood collected in Tempus Blood RNA tubes. Five or six healthy volunteers served as TCR sequencing controls and were bled at day 0, 2 weeks and 6 weeks. Counted from cysteine to phenylalanine, this CDR3 has 13 amino acids. Only the CDR3 portion is preserved as DNA: 39 bases, with reading frame beginning at the first base. CDR1 and CDR2 (SGHVS, FNYEAQ) derive from the germline V gene. Trimming at the junction amounts to 0 bases on V and 3 bases on J, and the germline ends lie 6 bases apart. Findings and caveats that apply to the study as a whole: The number of TCRs above 1 in 1000 frequency did not change with DPC sensitization; there was no evidence of global repertoire structure alterations. Repeated subsampling changed both the strength of the expansion versus patch-test correlation and the threshold at which that correlation became significant.

The sequence was collected from a female donor in good health. The chain couples TRBV7-6 to TRBJ2-7; the D gene assignment is ambiguous. The bases read TGTGCCAGCAGCTTAGCGATTGACTACGAGCAGTACTTC. Protein translation: CASSLAIDYEQYF.